One sample yielded the 11 T cell receptor beta chains listed below, sequenced in a study of Graves' ophthalmopathy and Graves' hyperthyroidism. Amplification of TCR beta CDR3 regions used RNA transcripts. The first round was an RT-PCR with HTBI primers, and the second round was a multiplex PCR. TCRdb itself ran the multiplex PCR reads through MiXCR, one entry per CDR3 protein. The table has fewer than 400,000 distinct CDR3 sequences, about 17% seen once. Sequencing was carried out using peripheral blood. The receptors were gathered from a woman between 18 and 29 years old with Graves' ophthalmopathy.

This clonotype was picked up many times. V usage is TRBV10-3 and J usage is TRBJ2-7; 8 bases are shared with TRBD1. The CDR3 loop spans 15 amino acids. CDR1 ENHRY and CDR2 SYGVKD come from the germline V gene. Unmatched junction bases numbered 8, after V lost 6 bases and J lost 1 base. CDR3 nucleotides: TGTGCCATCAGGAAGGGACAGGCCGAATCCTACGAGCAGTACTTC. Translation gives CAIRKGQAESYEQYF.

This clonotype was observed many times. The chain links TRBV24-1 to TRBJ2-5; D gene ambiguous. The CDR3 contains 15 residues. CDR1 and CDR2 (germline): KGHDR, SFDVKD. Trimming shortened V by 5 bases and J by 8 bases, and 20 bases separated the two germline ends. This chain's CDR3 is CATSALPPEERTQYF. DNA of the CDR3: TGTGCCACCAGTGCCCTCCCCCCCGAGGAGAGAACCCAGTACTTC.

The table lists this clonotype with many counts. V and J are TRBV12-3 or TRBV12-4 and TRBJ1-1, with D possibly matching TRBD1 (6 bases). With 3 bases removed from V and 0 bases from J, the gap between germline ends came to 14 bases. The CDR3 spans 16 residues. The DNA for the CDR3 is TGTGCCAGCAGTTTCGGGGGGGGCGCCATGAACACTGAAGCTTTCTTT. As protein: CASSFGGGAMNTEAFF.

This clonotype was observed at least ten times. The chain carries TRBV29-1 and TRBJ2-5; 11 positions agree with TRBD2. The CDR3 contains 16 residues. Germline V gives CDR1 SQVTM, CDR2 ANQGSEA. V was pared by 3 bases and J by 3 bases, with 9 bases of the junction left unmatched. The CDR3 region has the DNA TGCAGCGTTGACACTAGCGGGAGTGGAGGGAAAGAGACCCAGTACTTC. It specifies CSVDTSGSGGKETQYF.

This clonotype was counted at least ten times. This chain joins TRBV10-3 and TRBJ1-1; 7 nucleotides match TRBD1. J lost 4 bases, V lost 5 bases, and 13 bases had no gene match. The CDR3 is made up of 16 amino acids. Germline V gives CDR1 ENHRY, CDR2 SYGVKD. The DNA for the CDR3 is TGTGCCATCAGTTATTCCCGGACAGGACTCTTCACTGAAGCTTTCTTT. Translation gives CAISYSRTGLFTEAFF.

This clonotype has a handful of counts. This sequence joins TRBV11-2 and TRBJ2-7; 13 bases agree with TRBD2. This CDR3 has 16 amino acids. From germline, CDR1 is SGHAT and CDR2 FQNNGV. The V gene end was trimmed by 4 bases and the J gene end by 2 bases; junction bases not matched to a gene: 5. The CDR3 bases are TGTGCCAGCAGCTATAGGACTAGCGGGGGCCCCTACGAGCAGTACTTC. Translating gives CASSYRTSGGPYEQYF.

This clonotype came up many times. The junction does not match germline at one end; this may be a read error. V gene TRBV6-2 or TRBV6-3 combines with J gene TRBJ2-2; the D gene is possibly TRBD1 (7 bases). This CDR3 contains 14 residues. The germline gives CDR1 MNHEY, CDR2 SVGEGT. CDR3 sequence reads: CASRFGTDTGGLFF. CDR3 DNA: TGTGCCAGCAGATTCGGGACAGACACCGGGGGGCTGTTTTTT.

The chain has TRBV7-6 and TRBJ2-5; 7 bases match TRBD2. The CDR3 contains 15 residues. Per germline, CDR1 SGHVS and CDR2 FNYEAQ. The J segment lost 1 base and the V segment lost 1 base, leaving 3 bases of the junction unmatched. The CDR3 DNA reads TGTGCCAGCAGCTTAGAGCCTAGCGGCCAAGAGACCCAGTACTTC. Amino acid sequence: CASSLEPSGQETQYF.

This clonotype was seen ten or more times. The V gene is TRBV30, the J gene TRBJ1-2; D is unresolved. CDR3 size: 12 residues. Per germline, CDR1 GTSNPN and CDR2 SVGIG (reference sequence). The ends were cut back, 1 base at V and 8 bases at J, with 11 bases in the middle. The CDR3 nucleotides are TGTGCCTGGAGTGGGTTTATAAGCGGCTACACCTTC. This translates into CAWSGFISGYTF.

In its sample, this clonotype was seen many times. V is TRBV29-1 and J is TRBJ2-7; D possibly uses TRBD1 or TRBD2 (6 bases each). The CDR3 is 11 residues long. CDR1 and CDR2 (germline): SQVTM, ANQGSEA. V dropped 3 bases and J dropped 6 bases, with 9 bases sitting between them. The CDR3 is CSVDRGGEQYF. The CDR3 nucleotides are TGCAGCGTTGACAGGGGAGGCGAGCAGTACTTC.

This clonotype occurred many times. CDR3 DNA sequence: TGTGCCAGCAGTTTTTACGGGACTAGCGGATACGAGCAGTACTTC. Amino acid sequence: CASSFYGTSGYEQYF. This sequence joins TRBV12-3 or TRBV12-4 and TRBJ2-7, with 11 bases matching TRBD2. The CDR3 is made up of 15 amino acids. V lost 3 bases to trimming and J lost 4 bases; unmatched junction nucleotides: 5.